Presented here are 20 T cell receptor beta chains from one specimen sequenced in a study of cytomegalovirus exposure and HLA in healthy donors. The PCR ran on 60 Vbeta and 13 Jbeta primers. Profiled with immunoSEQ multiplex PCR; TCRdb holds only in-frame clones, not every one. The data contain some 150,000 clones, roughly 82% of them singletons. The source material was PBMCs. The receptors originated from a man aged 45-65 years in good health and CMV-seropositive.

This clone came up a few times. The chain has TRBV6-5 and TRBJ2-7; D not resolved. CDR3 length: 12 amino acids. Germline V lookup: CDR1 MNHEY, CDR2 SVGAGI. V was pared by 6 bases and J by 6 bases, with 12 bases between. The CDR3 reads CASSLLAGEQYF. The CDR3 DNA sequence: TGTGCCAGCAGCCTCCTCGCAGGCGAGCAGTACTTC.

The genes are TRBV6-5 and TRBJ1-4; 7 nucleotides line up with TRBD1. Trimming cost V 5 bases and J 7 bases; bases outside gene matches: 10. The CDR3 length is 15 residues. In germline, CDR1 is MNHEY, CDR2 SVGAGI. The CDR3 reads CASSLQEGASEKLFF. The CDR3 DNA sequence: TGTGCCAGCAGTCTTCAGGAGGGGGCGAGTGAAAAACTGTTTTTT.

This chain uses TRBV4-3 with TRBJ2-7; tentatively, D is TRBD1 (6 bases). The CDR3 totals 17 residues. Deletions cut 0 bases from V and 0 bases from J, with 15 bases between. Per germline, CDR1 LGHNA and CDR2 YSLEER. Here the CDR3 DNA reads TGCGCCAGCAGCCAAGATCCGACAGGAAATAGCTCCTACGAGCAGTACTTC. Residues: CASSQDPTGNSSYEQYF.

The chain links TRBV5-8 to TRBJ2-7; TRBD1 matches at 7 bases. The CDR3 covers 16 residues. Germline V lookup: CDR1 SGHTS, CDR2 YDEGEE. V was pared by 0 bases and J by 5 bases, with 11 bases of the junction left unmatched. The DNA for the CDR3 is TGTGCCAGCAGCTTGGCACCCTTAGGGACAGACCACGAGCAGTACTTC. This gives the protein CASSLAPLGTDHEQYF.

The gene calls are TRBV6-1 and TRBJ1-5; D call uncertain. This CDR3 contains 14 residues. CDR1 and CDR2 (germline): MNHNS, SASEGT. Trimming took off 5 bases at V and 3 bases at J, with 11 bases between the two ends. DNA for the CDR3: TGTGCCAGCAGTACTGACAACTCCAATCAGCCCCAGCATTTT. Its translation: CASSTDNSNQPQHF.

This clone was detected a few times. The chain uses TRBV6-1 and TRBJ2-1, with TRBD1 matching over 9 bases. The CDR3 spans 14 residues. Per germline, CDR1 MNHNS and CDR2 SASEGT. J was trimmed by 9 bases and V by 6 bases; bases with no gene match: 9. The CDR3 loop is CASRGQGRGGEQFF. Here the CDR3 DNA reads TGTGCCAGCAGGGGACAGGGAAGGGGAGGTGAGCAGTTCTTC.

The chain uses TRBV6-5 and TRBJ1-1; no definite D call. Germline V lookup: CDR1 MNHEY, CDR2 SVGAGI. The CDR3 contains 13 residues. Deletions cut 2 bases from V and 1 base from J, with 5 bases between. DNA of the CDR3: TGTGCCAGCAGTTACGTGGCGAACACTGAAGCTTTCTTT. Encoded protein: CASSYVANTEAFF.

The rearrangement uses TRBV7-2 and TRBJ1-1; D gene unclear. The CDR3 is 14 amino acids. Per germline, CDR1 SGHTA and CDR2 FQGNSA. V was pared by 4 bases and J by 0 bases, with 9 bases between. CDR3 DNA: TGTGCCAGCAGCTCCACAGTTATGAACACTGAAGCTTTCTTT. Protein: CASSSTVMNTEAFF.

This chain connects TRBV11-2 to TRBJ2-1; 7 positions agree with TRBD2. The junction had 6 bases not matched to a gene; V was cut back by 6 bases and J by 7 bases. The germline V gene has CDR1 SGHAT and CDR2 FQNNGV. CDR3 length: 13 amino acids. CDR3 loop: CASRGLADNEQFF. CDR3 DNA sequence: TGTGCCAGCAGAGGGCTAGCGGATAATGAGCAGTTCTTC.

Details on this clone: The sample contains more than one DNA sequence encoding this CDR3. The chain has TRBV28 and TRBJ2-1; 9 bases are shared with TRBD2. The CDR3 runs 14 residues. Germline values: CDR1 MDHEN, CDR2 SYDVKM. J gave up 4 bases and V 7 bases, and 5 bases lay outside the gene matches. This CDR3 reads CASILTSGYNEQFF. CDR3 in DNA: TGTGCCAGCATCCTGACTAGCGGTTACAATGAGCAGTTCTTC.

J is TRBJ1-2 and V is TRBV6-5; D perhaps matches TRBD1 (5 bases). Trimming left V 6 bases short and J 7 bases short, with 15 bases between. Germline V CDR1 and CDR2: MNHEY, SVGAGI. This CDR3 is built from 13 residues. CDR3 in amino acids: CASRRQSSGGYTF. In nucleotides, the CDR3 is TGTGCCAGCAGGAGACAGTCTTCCGGTGGCTACACCTTC.

V and J are TRBV6-6 and TRBJ1-2; D is possibly TRBD1 (6 bases). V lost 0 bases to trimming and J lost 2 bases, with 10 bases between them. CDR1 is MNHNY, CDR2 SVGAGI, per germline (reference sequence). This CDR3 has 15 residues. As DNA, the CDR3 is TGTGCCAGCAGTTACTCGGCAGGGGCAAACTATGGCTACACCTTC. Translated: CASSYSAGANYGYTF.

The chain uses TRBV11-2 and TRBJ2-5; possibly TRBD1 for D (6 bases). Germline loops: CDR1 SGHAT, CDR2 FQNNGV. The length of the CDR3 is 17 residues. V was clipped by 0 bases and J by 1 base, with 15 bases between them. The CDR3 region is CASSLEGAGQPQETQYF. The CDR3 nucleotides are TGTGCCAGCAGCTTAGAGGGTGCAGGACAGCCCCAAGAGACCCAGTACTTC.

The chain couples TRBV6-5 to TRBJ2-7; TRBD1 matches 8 bases. Looked up from germline, CDR1 is MNHEY and CDR2 is SVGAGI. V lost 6 bases to trimming and J lost 5 bases; unmatched junction nucleotides: 6. This CDR3 is 13 amino acids long. CDR3 protein: CASRGTGVDEQYF. DNA of the CDR3: TGTGCCAGCAGGGGGACAGGTGTAGACGAGCAGTACTTC.

The chain joins TRBV6-4 to TRBJ1-6; D gene ambiguous. V lost 6 bases and J 5 bases, leaving 14 bases between the germline ends. This CDR3 comprises 15 residues. In germline, CDR1 is MRHNA, CDR2 SNTAGT. CDR3 sequence: CASSPRAQNNSPLHF. The CDR3 DNA is TGTGCCAGCAGCCCCCGAGCCCAAAATAATTCACCCCTCCACTTT.

In this sample, this clone turned up once. The chain recombines TRBV7-9 with TRBJ2-2, with a tentative D call TRBD1 (6 bases). CDR1 SEHNR and CDR2 FQNEAQ come from the germline V gene (reference sequence). The V end lost 6 bases, the J end lost 4 bases, and 12 bases lay between the germline ends. The CDR3 has 14 amino acids. CDR3 sequence reads: CASRPQGVTGELFF. CDR3 nucleotides: TGTGCCAGCAGACCACAGGGTGTCACCGGGGAGCTGTTTTTT.

The CDR3 region is CASSDRQGETEQFF. The CDR3 nucleotides read TGTGCCAGCAGTGACAGACAGGGGGAGACTGAGCAGTTCTTC. The rearrangement uses TRBV6-4 and TRBJ2-1, with 9 bases that match TRBD1. The CDR3 is 14 residues long. With 2 bases clipped from V and 9 bases from J, the junction kept 5 bases outside the gene matches. The germline V gene has CDR1 MRHNA and CDR2 SNTAGT.

The J gene is TRBJ1-1, the V gene TRBV2; 7 bases map to TRBD1. Germline V gene data show CDR1 as SNHLY and CDR2 as FYNNEI. After removal of 3 bases from V and 4 bases from J, the junction contained 5 bases not matched to a gene. The CDR3 spans 14 residues. For the CDR3, the DNA is TGTGCCAGCAGTGACGCCCAGGGGGGCACTGAAGCTTTCTTT. It yields the protein CASSDAQGGTEAFF.

This clone was recorded only once. This sequence joins TRBV28 and TRBJ1-3, with 7 bases identical to TRBD1. V was pared by 6 bases and J by 4 bases, with 9 bases of the junction left unmatched. The CDR3 loop spans 15 amino acids. The germline CDR1 and CDR2 sequences are MDHEN and SYDVKM. The CDR3 DNA reads as TGTGCCAGCAGCAGCCAAGGGGGCGACGGAAACACCATATATTTT. Translated, it gives CASSSQGGDGNTIYF.

A note on this clone: Mismatch with germline at one junction end may stem from a read error. The chain combines TRBV29-1 with TRBJ1-2, with 9 positions matching TRBD1. This CDR3 has 15 residues. The germline gives CDR1 SQVTM, CDR2 ANQGSEA. CDR3 loop: CSIDRGTGLDYGYTF. CDR3 DNA sequence: TGCAGCATTGATAGGGGGACAGGGTTAGACTATGGCTACACCTTC.